Listed below are T cell receptor beta chains from one sample, sequenced in a study of identical twins. TCRdb reanalysed the 5' RACE reads using MiXCR and keeps one entry per CDR3 protein. The repertoire includes 1.5 million to 2 million distinct CDR3 sequences, less than 40% of them detected once, and under 0.35% sits in the top ten. The sample was cord blood. The receptor source for this set is a newborn girl in good health. CDR3s include the opening cysteine and the closing phenylalanine or tryptophan. The order of the fields is J gene, V gene, clone size, D gene, CDR3 DNA, CDR3 protein. D genes are given only for firm matches. A clone size is listed for some rows: how often the clone was seen (once, few, many), or a class if it is expanded.

j_gene: TRBJ2-4
v_gene: TRBV5-1
abundance: .
d_gene: TRBD2
CDR3nt: TGCGCCAGCAGCTTCGGACTAGCATGGGGGCAGTACTTC
CDR3aa: CASSFGLAWGQYF

j_gene: TRBJ2-5
v_gene: TRBV9
abundance: .
d_gene: .
CDR3nt: TGTGCCAGCAGTGACAGTGACTGTCGGACCCAGTACTTC
CDR3aa: CASSDSDCRTQYF

j_gene: TRBJ2-3
v_gene: TRBV18
abundance: .
d_gene: TRBD2
CDR3nt: TGTGCCAGCTCACCGCGCGGGGGGGAAACAGATACGCAGTATTTT
CDR3aa: CASSPRGGETDTQYF

j_gene: TRBJ2-2
v_gene: TRBV29-1
abundance: .
d_gene: .
CDR3nt: TGCAGCGTTGACGGCACCGGGGAGCTGTTTTTT
CDR3aa: CSVDGTGELFF

j_gene: TRBJ2-7
v_gene: TRBV11-1
abundance: many
d_gene: .
CDR3nt: TGTGCCAGCAGCTTAGGACAGAGCTACTCCTACGAGCAGTACTTC
CDR3aa: CASSLGQSYSYEQYF

j_gene: TRBJ2-3
v_gene: TRBV7-9
abundance: few
d_gene: .
CDR3nt: TGTGCCAGCGCAGGGGGGGTGGATGGAGATACGCAGTATTTT
CDR3aa: CASAGGVDGDTQYF

j_gene: TRBJ2-5
v_gene: TRBV6-2/TRBV6-3
abundance: few
d_gene: .
CDR3nt: TGTGCCAGCAGTTCCGTAGCAGGGGAGACCCAGTACTTC
CDR3aa: CASSSVAGETQYF

j_gene: TRBJ2-7
v_gene: TRBV6-5
abundance: few
d_gene: TRBD2
CDR3nt: TGTGCCAGCAGGGGCGGGAGCTCTGGCTCCTACGAGCAGTACTTC
CDR3aa: CASRGGSSGSYEQYF

j_gene: TRBJ2-7
v_gene: TRBV6-6
abundance: many
d_gene: .
CDR3nt: TGTGCCAGCAGTTACTCGAACTATCGTACGACCTACGAGCAGTACTTC
CDR3aa: CASSYSNYRTTYEQYF

j_gene: TRBJ1-1
v_gene: TRBV10-3
abundance: .
d_gene: TRBD1
CDR3nt: TGTGCCATCAGAAAGAGGGGCCAGGGGGGGACTGAAGCTTTCTTT
CDR3aa: CAIRKRGQGGTEAFF

j_gene: TRBJ2-7
v_gene: TRBV29-1
abundance: .
d_gene: TRBD2
CDR3nt: TGCAGCGTTGTGTTTAGCGGGAGGATCGTCGACGAGCAGTACTTC
CDR3aa: CSVVFSGRIVDEQYF